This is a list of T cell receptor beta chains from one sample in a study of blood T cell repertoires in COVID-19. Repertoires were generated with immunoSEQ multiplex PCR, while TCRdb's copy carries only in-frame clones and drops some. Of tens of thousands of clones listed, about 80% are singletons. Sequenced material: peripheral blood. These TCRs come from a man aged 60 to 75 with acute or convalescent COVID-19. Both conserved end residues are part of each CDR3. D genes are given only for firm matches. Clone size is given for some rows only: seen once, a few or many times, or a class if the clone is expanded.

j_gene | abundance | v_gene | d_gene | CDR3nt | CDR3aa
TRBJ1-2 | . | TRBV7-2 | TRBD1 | TGTGCCAGCAGCCTAAGGGACAGGGCGGCGGGCTACACCTTC | CASSLRDRAAGYTF
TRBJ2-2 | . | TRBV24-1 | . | TGTGCCACCAGTGACTCCGGACACGTGAACACCGGGGAGCTGTTTTTT | CATSDSGHVNTGELFF
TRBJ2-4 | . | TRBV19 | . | TGTGCCAGTAGTCGGACTTCTCCGGAAAACATTCAGTACTTC | CASSRTSPENIQYF
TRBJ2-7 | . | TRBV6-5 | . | TGTGCCATCGGACAGACAAGCAGCTACGAGCAGTACTTC | CAIGQTSSYEQYF
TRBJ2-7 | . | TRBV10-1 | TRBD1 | TGCGCCATCCCTCCCTCGGGGACAGTGGTCTGCGAGCAGTACTTC | CAIPPSGTVVCEQYF
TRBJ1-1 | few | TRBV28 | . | TGTGCCAGCAGTTTATCCACAAACACTGAAGCTTTCTTT | CASSLSTNTEAFF
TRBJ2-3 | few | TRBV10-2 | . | TGCGCCAGCAGTGAGGGGGTGACAGGGAGGTTT | CASSEGVTGRF
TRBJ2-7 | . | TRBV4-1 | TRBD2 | TGCGCCAGCAGCCAAGAAAGGAGCGGGAGTTCCTACGAGCAGTACTTC | CASSQERSGSSYEQYF
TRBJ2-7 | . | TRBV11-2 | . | TGTGCCAGCAGCTTTGACAGGAGCTACGAGCAGTACTTC | CASSFDRSYEQYF
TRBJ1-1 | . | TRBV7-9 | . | TGTGCCAGCAGCCGCTCGGCGAGTGGAGAAACTGAAGCTTTCTTT | CASSRSASGETEAFF
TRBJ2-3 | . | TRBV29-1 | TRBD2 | TGCAGCGTTCCGGGACTAGCGGGGGGGCTGGGTGATACGCAGTATTTT | CSVPGLAGGLGDTQYF
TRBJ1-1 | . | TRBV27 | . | TGTGCCTCCCGAAAGGGGTTCGGGAACACTGAAGCTTTCTTT | CASRKGFGNTEAFF
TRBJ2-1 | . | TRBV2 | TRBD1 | TGTGCCAGCAGTTCCGACAGGGGGGAGTACAATGAGCAGTTCTTC | CASSSDRGEYNEQFF
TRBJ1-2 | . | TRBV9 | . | TGTGCCAGCAGGGTAGGAGCCGGCTATGGCTACACCTTC | CASRVGAGYGYTF
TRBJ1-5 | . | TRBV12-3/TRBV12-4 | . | TGTGCCAGCAGGTCGAGGGTTCAGCCCCAGCATTTT | CASRSRVQPQHF
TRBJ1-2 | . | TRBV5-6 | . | TGTGCCAGCATCGATTCCGGACAGCCGACTACTAACTATGGCTACACCTTC | CASIDSGQPTTNYGYTF
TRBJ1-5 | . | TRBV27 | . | TGTGCCACCAGACAGACTTGGACAGATCCCAATCAGCCCCAGCATTTT | CATRQTWTDPNQPQHF
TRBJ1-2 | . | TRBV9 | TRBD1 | TGTGCCAGCAGCCCAGGACAGGGGTGGACCTATGGCTACACCTTC | CASSPGQGWTYGYTF
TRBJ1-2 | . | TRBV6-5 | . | TGTGCCAGCTTTGCGGGCAGCTATGGCTACACCTTC | CASFAGSYGYTF
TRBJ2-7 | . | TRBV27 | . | TGTGCCAGCAGTTCTTACTACGAGCAGTACTTC | CASSSYYEQYF
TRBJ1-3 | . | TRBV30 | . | TGTGCCTGGAGAGAGGTCTCTGGAAACACCATATATTTT | CAWREVSGNTIYF
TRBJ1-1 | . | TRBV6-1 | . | TGTGCCAGCAGTGAAGAAACGGGGTCCTTGAACACTGAAGCTTTCTTT | CASSEETGSLNTEAFF
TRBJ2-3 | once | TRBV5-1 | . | TGCGCCAGCAGCTTGGGGCAGAGCACAGATACGCAGTATTTT | CASSLGQSTDTQYF
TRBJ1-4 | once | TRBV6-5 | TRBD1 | TGTGCCAGCAGTTTGACAGGGAATAATGAAAAACTGTTTTTT | CASSLTGNNEKLFF
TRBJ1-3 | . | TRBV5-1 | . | TGCGCCAGCAGCTTGAACACAGAAAACACCATATATTTT | CASSLNTENTIYF
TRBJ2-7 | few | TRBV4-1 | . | TGCGCCAGCAGCCAAGCACCGAGCAGGGCCTACGAGCAGTACTTC | CASSQAPSRAYEQYF
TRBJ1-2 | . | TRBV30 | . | TGTGCCTGGAGTCGGGTGGATGGCTACACCTTC | CAWSRVDGYTF
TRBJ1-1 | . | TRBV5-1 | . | TGCGCCAGCAGCCTGACAGAAACTCACTATATGAACACTGAAGCTTTCTTT | CASSLTETHYMNTEAFF
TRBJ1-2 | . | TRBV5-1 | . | TGCGCCAGCAGCTTGCGAAACCCCCGGGACATCTATGGCTACACCTTC | CASSLRNPRDIYGYTF
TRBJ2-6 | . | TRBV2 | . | TGTGCCAGCCGGGGTACTGGGGCCAACGTCCTGACTTTC | CASRGTGANVLTF
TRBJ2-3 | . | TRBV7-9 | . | TGTGCCAGCAGCTTGGTAGGGGACTCCGTCACAGATACGCAGTATTTT | CASSLVGDSVTDTQYF
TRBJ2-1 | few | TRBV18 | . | TGTGCCAGCTCACCTGCGCGGACTACCTCCTACAATGAGCAGTTCTTC | CASSPARTTSYNEQFF
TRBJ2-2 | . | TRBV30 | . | TGTGCCTGGAGTGTAGTGTTTGGGAGCGGGGAGCTGTTTTTT | CAWSVVFGSGELFF
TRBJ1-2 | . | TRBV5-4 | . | TGTGCCAGCAGCTTATACACGTATGGCTACACCTTC | CASSLYTYGYTF
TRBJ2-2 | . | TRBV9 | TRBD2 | TGTGCCAGCAGCGTACCCCTTAGCGGGGGGCCGAACACCGGGGAGCTGTTTTTT | CASSVPLSGGPNTGELFF
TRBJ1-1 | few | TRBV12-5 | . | TGTGCTAGTGGTTTGCCACCAGGGCCTGAAGCTTTCTTT | CASGLPPGPEAFF
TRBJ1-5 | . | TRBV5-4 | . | TGTGCCACCAAACAGGGACTAGGCAATCAGCCCCAGCATTTT | CATKQGLGNQPQHF
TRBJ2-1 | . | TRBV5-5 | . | TGTGCCAGCAGCTCGATTTTGAGTGAGCAGTTCTTC | CASSSILSEQFF
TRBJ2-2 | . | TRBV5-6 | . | TGTGCCAGCAGCTCTCGGAGAGAGAACACCGGGGAGCTGTTTTTT | CASSSRRENTGELFF
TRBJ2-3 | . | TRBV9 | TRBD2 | TGTGCCAGCAGCGTACGTAGCGGGGGGGCGGGCACAGATACGCAGTATTTT | CASSVRSGGAGTDTQYF
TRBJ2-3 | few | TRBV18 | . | TGTGCCAGCTCCCCTAATACAGAAGATACGCAGTATTTT | CASSPNTEDTQYF
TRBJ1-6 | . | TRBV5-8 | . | TGTGCCAGCAGCTCGGACCGATTCGGGATTTCACCCCTCCACTTT | CASSSDRFGISPLHF
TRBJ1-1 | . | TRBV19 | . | TGTGCCAGTAGTCGGGAGGCAGGGTTGGCTGAAGCTTTCTTT | CASSREAGLAEAFF
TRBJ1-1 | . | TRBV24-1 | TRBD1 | TGTGCCCCCCGTGGGGCAGGGGGGACCATTTCGAACACTGAAGCTTTCTTT | CAPRGAGGTISNTEAFF
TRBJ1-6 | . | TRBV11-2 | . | TGTGCCAGCAGCTTGATAAGGACTGGGAATTCACCCCTCCACTTT | CASSLIRTGNSPLHF
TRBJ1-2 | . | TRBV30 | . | TGTGCCTGTGACAGCTATGGCTACACCTTC | CACDSYGYTF
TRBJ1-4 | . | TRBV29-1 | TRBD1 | TGCAGCGTTGCAGACAGGGGTGACAATGAAAAACTGTTTTTT | CSVADRGDNEKLFF
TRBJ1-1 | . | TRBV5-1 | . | TGCGCCAGCAGCTTGGCTGTACTCGCTGTGAACACTGAAGCTTTCTTT | CASSLAVLAVNTEAFF
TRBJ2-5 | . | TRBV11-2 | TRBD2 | TGTGCCAGCAGCTGGGGGACTAGCGGGCAAGAGACCCAGTACTTC | CASSWGTSGQETQYF
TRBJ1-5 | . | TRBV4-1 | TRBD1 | TGCGCCAGCAGCCAAGGGGATACAGGGGCCAATCAGCCCCAGCATTTT | CASSQGDTGANQPQHF
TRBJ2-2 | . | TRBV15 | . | TGTGCCACCAGCAGAGATCCCACAGGGAACACCGGGGAGCTGTTTTTT | CATSRDPTGNTGELFF
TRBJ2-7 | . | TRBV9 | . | TGTGCCAGCAGCCCCCGGGACTTCGTTTACGAGCAGTACTTC | CASSPRDFVYEQYF
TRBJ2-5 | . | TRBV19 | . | TGTGCCAGTACACGACGTGAGGGCGAGACCCAGTACTTC | CASTRREGETQYF
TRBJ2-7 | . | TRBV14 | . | TGTGCCAGCAGCCCTTGGGGGGAATACGAGCAGTACTTC | CASSPWGEYEQYF
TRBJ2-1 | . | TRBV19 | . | TGTGCCAGTAGTCCATTCCTCGGCTACAATGAGCAGTTCTTC | CASSPFLGYNEQFF